The 29 T cell receptor beta chains in this list originate from one sample, sequenced in a study of T cell responses to AZD1222 COVID-19 vaccine. The data were produced by immunoSEQ multiplex PCR, yet TCRdb's version contains in-frame clones alone and is incomplete. The sample has about 270,000 clones, 94% seen once. This specimen consisted of peripheral blood, obtained 28 days after the second AZD1222 dose. The receptor source for this set is an adult who received the AZD1222 COVID-19 vaccine.

V is TRBV6-5 and J is TRBJ1-3; no definite D call. V lost 4 bases and J 4 bases, leaving 11 bases between the germline ends. The CDR3 length is 14 residues. Germline V gene lookup returns CDR1 MNHEY and CDR2 SVGAGI. The CDR3 DNA reads TGTGCCAGCAGTTCCGCCGAGCAAGGAAACACCATATATTTT. Encoded protein: CASSSAEQGNTIYF.

This clone was recorded once. The chain uses TRBV7-9 and TRBJ2-1, with unresolved D. Germline V gene sequence: CDR1 SEHNR, CDR2 FQNEAQ (reference sequence). Trimming took 0 bases from V and 2 from J, leaving 11 bases between them. This CDR3 is built from 16 residues. The CDR3 DNA is TGTGCCAGCAGCTTAGCTCGATGGGTGGCCTACAATGAGCAGTTCTTC. It is translated as CASSLARWVAYNEQFF.

The gene calls are TRBV27 and TRBJ1-2; a weak D match, TRBD1 (5 bases). CDR3 length: 15 amino acids. V was shortened by 6 bases and J by 6 bases, with 20 bases between the two germline ends. Germline lookup yields CDR1 MNHEY and CDR2 SMNVEV (reference sequence). The CDR3 DNA sequence: TGTGCCAGCAGCTCCGGGGACTTTGCCCTGGATGGCTACACCTTC. Amino acid sequence: CASSSGDFALDGYTF.

The V call is TRBV19, the J call TRBJ2-1, with D uncertain. Germline V lookup: CDR1 LNHDA, CDR2 SQIVND (reference sequence). This CDR3 is built from 12 residues. Trimming shortened V by 9 bases and J by 0 bases, and 6 bases separated the two germline ends. The CDR3 coding sequence is TGTGCCAGGGGAATCTCCTACAATGAGCAGTTCTTC. It codes for CARGISYNEQFF.

This sequence joins TRBV4-1 and TRBJ2-1; TRBD1 agrees at 7 bases. The CDR3 is 19 amino acids. The V gene's germline CDR1 is MGHRA and CDR2 YSYEKL. The V gene end was trimmed by 8 bases and the J gene end by 6 bases; junction bases not matched to a gene: 25. CDR3 nucleotides: TGCGCCAGCCGAAACGCCGGAGGACGTAGGCCGGCAGGGGGCAATGAGCAGTTCTTC. Its protein product is CASRNAGGRRPAGGNEQFF.

CDR3 amino acids: CSVDWVNYGYTF. The CDR3 bases are TGCAGCGTTGATTGGGTAAATTATGGCTACACCTTC. This chain links TRBV29-1 with TRBJ1-2; D not resolved. The CDR3 covers 12 residues. The V gene lost 3 bases and the J gene lost 5 bases, with 10 bases spanning the gap. Per germline, CDR1 SQVTM and CDR2 ANQGSEA. Full variable domain (rest looked up from reference TRBV29-1 and TRBJ1-2): SAVISQKPSRDICQRGTSLTIQCQVDSQVTMMFWYRQQPGQSLTLIATANQGSEATYESGFVIDKFPISRPNLTFSTLTVSNMSPEDSSIYLCSVDWVNYGYTFGSGTRLTVV.

The chain links TRBV19 to TRBJ1-1; 10 bases agree with TRBD1. Germline loops: CDR1 LNHDA, CDR2 SQIVND (reference sequence). After removal of 7 bases from V and 6 bases from J, the junction contained 2 bases not matched to a gene. The CDR3 extends over 12 amino acids. The CDR3 protein is CASKGQGSEAFF. The CDR3 DNA reads as TGTGCCAGTAAGGGACAGGGGTCTGAAGCTTTCTTT. Full variable domain (remainder filled in from reference TRBV19 and TRBJ1-1): DGGITQSPKYLFRKEGQNVTLSCEQNLNHDAMYWYRQDPGQGLRLIYYSQIVNDFQKGDIAEGYSVSREKKESFPLTVTSAQKNPTAFYLCASKGQGSEAFFGQGTRLTVV.

This sequence joins TRBV3-1 (or the pseudogene TRBV3-2) and TRBJ1-1, with no clear D. V was pared by 3 bases and J by 5 bases, with 10 bases between. CDR1 is LGHDT and CDR2 is YNNKEL in the germline V gene (reference sequence). The CDR3 has 13 amino acids. Written as DNA, the CDR3 is TGTGCCAGCAGCCACTCCTCAAGGACTGAAGCTTTCTTT. Translation: CASSHSSRTEAFF.

The chain carries TRBV6-5 and TRBJ1-4; D is unclear. This CDR3 has 14 amino acids. V dropped 8 bases and J dropped 4 bases, with 14 bases sitting between them. Per germline, CDR1 MNHEY and CDR2 SVGAGI. The CDR3 loop is CASGRGPNNEKLFF. CDR3 nucleotides: TGTGCCAGCGGCAGAGGCCCTAATAATGAAAAACTGTTTTTT.

The V call is TRBV19, the J call TRBJ2-2, with 9 bases matching TRBD1. V shed 5 bases, J shed 4 bases, and the junction held 5 bases outside the gene matches. Germline assignment: CDR1 LNHDA and CDR2 SQIVND (reference sequence). The CDR3 runs 15 residues. The DNA for the CDR3 is TGTGCCAGTAGTGCACAGGGGGCGCGCACCGGGGAGCTGTTTTTT. Translation gives CASSAQGARTGELFF.

V and J are TRBV5-1 and TRBJ2-6; no clear D. CDR3 length: 13 amino acids. The germline V gene encodes CDR1 SGHRS and CDR2 YFSETQ. V was cut by 7 bases and J by 1 base, with 6 bases left in between. CDR3: CASGGSGANVLTF. In DNA, the CDR3 is TGCGCCAGCGGTGGATCTGGGGCCAACGTCCTGACTTTC.

The chain carries TRBV2 and TRBJ2-5; D might be TRBD2 (6 bases). The germline V and J ends were trimmed by 6 bases and 1 base, with 18 bases remaining between them. The CDR3 spans 16 residues. Germline V gene sequence: CDR1 SNHLY, CDR2 FYNNEI. CDR3 sequence reads: CASRAGGGNLQETQYF. In DNA form, the CDR3 reads TGTGCCAGCAGGGCCGGAGGCGGGAACCTCCAAGAGACCCAGTACTTC. The variable domain in full, with the rest retrieved from reference TRBV2 and TRBJ2-5, is EPEVTQTPSHQVTQMGQEVILRCVPISNHLYFYWYRQILGQKVEFLVSFYNNEISEKSEIFDDQFSVERPDGSNFTLKIRSTKLEDSAMYFCASRAGGGNLQETQYFGPGTRLLVL.

The genes are TRBV12-3 or TRBV12-4 and TRBJ1-2, with D tentatively TRBD1 (5 bases). CDR3 length: 13 residues. Trimming took 7 bases from V and 8 from J, leaving 17 bases between them. The DNA for the CDR3 is TGTGCCAGCAATCGGACACCCTTAAGGGGCTACACCTTC. Protein product: CASNRTPLRGYTF.

The chain recombines TRBV7-8 with TRBJ1-5; no clear D. The CDR3 loop spans 16 amino acids. Trimming removed 5 bases from V and 3 bases from J, with 17 bases in between. Germline lookup yields CDR1 SGHVS and CDR2 FQNEAQ. In DNA form, the CDR3 reads TGTGCCAGCAGCCGATATGACACAACGGTCAATCAGCCCCAGCATTTT. As protein: CASSRYDTTVNQPQHF.

The V gene is TRBV6-5, the J gene TRBJ1-4; the D is unclear. Trimming took off 10 bases at V and 6 bases at J, with 12 bases between the two ends. Per germline, CDR1 MNHEY and CDR2 SVGAGI. This CDR3 has 12 amino acids. This CDR3 reads CATSRYDEKLFF. The CDR3 region has the DNA TGTGCCACCAGCCGTTATGATGAAAAACTGTTTTTT.

The chain has TRBV11-2 and TRBJ1-3, with D possibly being TRBD1 (6 bases). V was shortened by 7 bases and J by 7 bases, with 17 bases between the two germline ends. CDR1 is SGHAT and CDR2 is FQNNGV in the germline V gene. This CDR3 contains 14 residues. The CDR3 loop is CASTPIRGGNTIYF. The CDR3 coding sequence is TGTGCCAGCACCCCCATTCGAGGGGGGAACACCATATATTTT.

This chain connects TRBV6-5 to TRBJ1-1; perhaps TRBD1 as D (5 bases). V was shortened by 5 bases and J by 8 bases, with 6 bases between the two germline ends. The CDR3 has 10 amino acids. The V gene's germline CDR1 is MNHEY and CDR2 SVGAGI. The CDR3 sequence: CASSRQEAFF. DNA of the CDR3: TGTGCCAGCAGTCGACAGGAAGCTTTCTTT.

With regard to this clone: Its ends do not fully match the called genes, so a read error is possible. The rearrangement joins TRBV7-7 to TRBJ2-2; 12 bases are a match to TRBD2. Germline CDR1 is SSHAT and CDR2 is FNYEAQ (reference sequence). The CDR3 has 19 residues. The CDR3 DNA sequence: TGTGCTAGCAGCCCCCTTTGGCTAGCGGGGGGGCTTTACACCGGGGAGCTGTTTTTT. Translation: CASSPLWLAGGLYTGELFF.

This rearrangement joins TRBV7-9 to TRBJ2-5; D not certain. This CDR3 comprises 15 residues. From germline, CDR1 is SEHNR and CDR2 FQNEAQ (reference sequence). V was cut by 5 bases and J by 4 bases, with 17 bases left in between. Here the CDR3 reads CASSRARLSVETQYF. The CDR3 nucleotides are TGTGCCAGCAGCCGAGCGCGGTTATCTGTAGAGACCCAGTACTTC.

This sequence joins TRBV27 and TRBJ1-5, with D tentatively TRBD1 (5 bases). The germline V and J ends were trimmed by 5 bases and 6 bases, with 11 bases remaining between them. Germline CDR1 reads MNHEY; CDR2 reads SMNVEV (reference sequence). This CDR3 contains 13 residues. CDR3 sequence reads: CASSIRGGQPQHF. The DNA of the CDR3 is TGTGCCAGCAGTATAAGGGGAGGTCAGCCCCAGCATTTT.

This chain uses TRBV6-1 with TRBJ2-7, with a weak D call TRBD1 (5 bases). The germline gives CDR1 MNHNS, CDR2 SASEGT. Trimming stripped 2 bases from V and 7 bases from J, with 15 bases between. CDR3 size: 14 residues. The CDR3 protein is CASSESIRVVEQYF. CDR3 nucleotides: TGTGCCAGCAGTGAAAGTATCAGGGTCGTGGAGCAGTACTTC.

The chain's CDR3 is CASSPSGRRGQPQHF. CDR3 coding DNA: TGTGCCAGCAGTCCCTCCGGCCGTAGGGGTCAGCCCCAGCATTTT. The genes are TRBV27 and TRBJ1-5, with D possibly TRBD1 on 5 matching bases. With 5 bases removed from V and 6 bases from J, the gap between germline ends came to 17 bases. The V gene's germline CDR1 is MNHEY and CDR2 SMNVEV (reference sequence). This CDR3 is 15 amino acids long.

The chain is built from TRBV5-1 and TRBJ2-3; D possibly corresponds to TRBD1 (6 bases). Trimming took 6 bases from V and 3 from J, leaving 11 bases between them. The CDR3 extends over 13 amino acids. The germline gives CDR1 SGHRS, CDR2 YFSETQ. CDR3 in amino acids: CASMDSVTDTQYF. The CDR3, as DNA: TGCGCCAGCATGGACAGTGTTACAGATACGCAGTATTTT.

V gene TRBV28 combines with J gene TRBJ2-7; 10 bases are shared with TRBD1. V dropped 6 bases and J dropped 0; count of bases not matched to a gene: 17. The length of the CDR3 is 19 residues. The germline gives CDR1 MDHEN, CDR2 SYDVKM. CDR3 loop: CASRTTGTGEWYGSYEQYF. Written as DNA, the CDR3 is TGTGCCAGCAGAACGACCGGGACAGGGGAATGGTACGGCTCCTACGAGCAGTACTTC.

Remarks on this clone: Other DNA sequences of this sample code for an identical CDR3. This chain links TRBV28 with TRBJ2-7; D uncertain. The CDR3 is made up of 12 amino acids. From germline, CDR1 is MDHEN and CDR2 SYDVKM. Trimming left V 2 bases short and J 3 bases short, with 5 bases between. CDR3 residues: CASSLTDYEQYF. CDR3 bases: TGTGCCAGCAGTTTAACAGACTACGAGCAGTACTTC.

This chain connects TRBV9 to TRBJ1-6; no clear D. The CDR3 is 16 amino acids. Looked up from germline, CDR1 is SGDLS and CDR2 is YYNGEE. The ends were cut back, 3 bases at V and 0 bases at J, with 10 bases in the middle. The CDR3 protein is CASSAGTSSYNSPLHF. In DNA form, the CDR3 reads TGTGCCAGCAGCGCGGGCACTAGCTCCTATAATTCACCCCTCCACTTT. The full variable domain, in which reference TRBV9 and TRBJ1-6 provide the parts outside the CDR3, is DSGVTQTPKHLITATGQRVTLRCSPRSGDLSVYWYQQSLDQGLQFLIQYYNGEERAKGNILERFSAQQFPDLHSELNLSSLELGDSALYFCASSAGTSSYNSPLHFGNGTRLTVT.

V and J are TRBV4-2 and TRBJ2-5, with a possible D match to TRBD2 (5 bases). The CDR3 is 14 residues long. Looked up from germline, CDR1 is LGHNA and CDR2 is YNFKEQ. V dropped 4 bases and J dropped 5 bases, with 14 bases sitting between them. CDR3 sequence reads: CASSREGLGETQYF. CDR3 coding DNA: TGTGCCAGCAGCCGAGAGGGCCTTGGGGAGACCCAGTACTTC.

In its sample, this clone was seen a few times. This sequence joins TRBV6-5 and TRBJ2-1, with D perhaps TRBD2 (6 bases). The CDR3 has 15 amino acids. The V end lost 6 bases, the J end lost 0 bases, and 12 bases lay between the germline ends. The germline CDR1 and CDR2 sequences are MNHEY and SVGAGI. CDR3 sequence reads: CASSWGLSSYNEQFF. The CDR3 bases are TGTGCCAGCAGCTGGGGACTCAGCTCCTACAATGAGCAGTTCTTC.

This clone came up once. Other DNA variants within this sample encode the same CDR3. V is TRBV2 and J is TRBJ2-7; possible D gene TRBD2, 5 bases. Per germline, CDR1 SNHLY and CDR2 FYNNEI. V gave up 3 bases and J gave up 1 base, with 10 bases separating them. The CDR3 is 14 residues long. CDR3 sequence (DNA): TGTGCCAGCAGTGACCGGGGAGCTTCCTACGAGCAGTACTTC. Translating it yields CASSDRGASYEQYF.